The source of this TCR beta chain is a study of identical twins. Study-wide findings and caveats: Potential partial confounding of zero-insertion analyses by invariant MAIT and iNKT cells was noted. Low generation-probability sequences were in excess among twin-shared out-of-frame alpha sequences.

Germline CDR1 reads SQVTM; CDR2 reads ANQGSEA. V lost 2 bases and J lost 3, with 8 bases in between. This CDR3 region has 13 residues. This clonotype was seen ten or more times. Its antigen is currently unknown. TCRdb re-analysed the 5' RACE reads in MiXCR, keeping a single row per CDR3 protein. Of roughly 690,000 distinct CDR3 sequences in the sample, 6% to 6.5% are singletons; the top ten hold under 2%. The chain combines TRBV29-1 with TRBJ1-3, with D possibly being TRBD1 (5 bases). Sequenced sample: naive T cells sorted from blood. The clonotype comes from a young man in good health. CDR3 region: CSVETGLGNTIYF. DNA of the CDR3: TGCAGCGTTGAAACAGGACTTGGAAACACCATATATTTT. Full variable domain (rest looked up from reference TRBV29-1 and TRBJ1-3): SAVISQKPSRDICQRGTSLTIQCQVDSQVTMMFWYRQQPGQSLTLIATANQGSEATYESGFVIDKFPISRPNLTFSTLTVSNMSPEDSSIYLCSVETGLGNTIYFGEGSWLTVV.